The 5 T cell receptor beta chains listed next were all sequenced from one sample in a study of beta chain features in type 1 diabetes. Every bit of the isolated RNA underwent reverse transcription, so sequencing read expressed TCRB transcripts. TCRdb's table, derived via immunoSEQ multiplex PCR, lists solely in-frame clones and lacks some. The table records about 320,000 clones, 14% of them present only once. The sample comprised central memory CD4+ T cells from blood. Source of these receptors: a man younger than 45 in good health.

As regards this clone: Other DNA sequences in this specimen translate into the identical CDR3. This rearrangement joins TRBV5-4 to TRBJ1-2; a weak D match, TRBD1 (5 bases). This CDR3 contains 11 residues. Between the trimmed V and J ends, which lost 5 bases and 7 bases, there was a span of 9 bases. CDR1 is SGHNT and CDR2 is YYREEE in the germline V gene (reference sequence). CDR3 nucleotide sequence: TGTGCCAGCAGTCTAACAGGTGGCTACACCTTC. This translates into CASSLTGGYTF.

This clone was seen more than once but under ten times. V gene TRBV18 combines with J gene TRBJ2-5; tentatively, D is TRBD2 (6 bases). The DNA end lines up better with TRBJ2-7; the J call may be wrong. The CDR3 is 16 amino acids. Per the germline V gene, CDR1 is KGHSH and CDR2 is LQKENI. CDR3 nucleotides: TGTGCCAGCTCACCGGGCACCGGGACTGGGGCCTACGAGCAGTACTTC. This sequence encodes CASSPGTGTGAYEQYF.

This clone has a handful of counts. V is TRBV5-6 and J is TRBJ1-1; 9 bases align to TRBD1. CDR3 size: 14 residues. Germline V gives CDR1 SGHDT, CDR2 YYEEEE. The V segment lost 5 bases and the J segment 5 bases; nucleotides outside the gene matches: 7. CDR3 in DNA: TGTGCCAGCAGTACAGGGGGCGTCGGGACTGAAGCTTTCTTT. Translating it yields CASSTGGVGTEAFF.

This clone has only a few counts. This rearrangement joins TRBV6-1 to TRBJ2-7, with D tentatively TRBD1 or TRBD2 (5 bases each). This CDR3 is built from 12 residues. Trimming removed 5 bases from V and 5 bases from J, with 10 bases in between. The germline V gene has CDR1 MNHNS and CDR2 SASEGT. The CDR3 loop is CASSLRDDEQYV. DNA of the CDR3: TGTGCCAGCAGTCTCCGGGACGACGAGCAGTACGTC.

This clone has more than one count but fewer than ten. The chain carries TRBV6-6 and TRBJ2-1; no clear D. Germline V CDR1 and CDR2: MNHNY, SVGAGI (reference sequence). The V gene lost 8 bases and the J gene lost 3 bases, with 8 bases spanning the gap. CDR3 size: 12 residues. CDR3 protein: CASGYGYNEQFF. The CDR3 coding sequence is TGTGCCAGCGGCTACGGCTACAATGAGCAGTTCTTC.